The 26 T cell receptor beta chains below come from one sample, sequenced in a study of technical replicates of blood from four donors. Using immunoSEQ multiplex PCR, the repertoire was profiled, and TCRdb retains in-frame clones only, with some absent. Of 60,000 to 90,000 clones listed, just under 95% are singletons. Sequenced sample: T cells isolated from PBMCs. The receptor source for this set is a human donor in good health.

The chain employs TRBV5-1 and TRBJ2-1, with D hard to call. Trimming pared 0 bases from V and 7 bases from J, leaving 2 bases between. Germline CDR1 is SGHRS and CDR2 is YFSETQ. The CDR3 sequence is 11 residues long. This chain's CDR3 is CASSLANEQFF. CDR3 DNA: TGCGCCAGCAGCTTGGCGAATGAGCAGTTCTTC.

The chain's CDR3 is CASRTTGGNYGYTF. Here the CDR3 DNA reads TGTGCCAGCAGGACGACAGGGGGCAATTATGGCTACACCTTC. The rearrangement joins TRBV6-1 to TRBJ1-2; TRBD1 matches at 10 bases. V lost 6 bases to trimming and J lost 5 bases; unmatched junction nucleotides: 6. Looked up from germline, CDR1 is MNHNS and CDR2 is SASEGT. The CDR3 spans 14 residues.

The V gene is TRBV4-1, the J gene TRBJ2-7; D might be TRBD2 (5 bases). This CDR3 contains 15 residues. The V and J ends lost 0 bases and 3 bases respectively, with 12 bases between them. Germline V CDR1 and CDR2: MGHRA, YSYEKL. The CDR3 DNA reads TGCGCCAGCAGCCAAGAACTTGGAGGAGTCTACGAGCAGTACTTC. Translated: CASSQELGGVYEQYF.

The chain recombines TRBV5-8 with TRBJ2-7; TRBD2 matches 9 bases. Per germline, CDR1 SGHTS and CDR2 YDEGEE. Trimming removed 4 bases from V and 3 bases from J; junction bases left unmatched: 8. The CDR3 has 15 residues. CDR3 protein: CASSEGLAVHYEQYF. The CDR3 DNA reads TGTGCCAGCAGCGAGGGACTAGCCGTCCACTACGAGCAGTACTTC.

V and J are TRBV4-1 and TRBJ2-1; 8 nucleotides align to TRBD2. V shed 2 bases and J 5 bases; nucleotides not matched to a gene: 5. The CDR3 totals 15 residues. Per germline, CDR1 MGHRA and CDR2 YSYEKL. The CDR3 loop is CASSQRLALDNEQFF. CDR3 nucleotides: TGCGCCAGCAGCCAACGACTAGCGCTAGACAATGAGCAGTTCTTC.

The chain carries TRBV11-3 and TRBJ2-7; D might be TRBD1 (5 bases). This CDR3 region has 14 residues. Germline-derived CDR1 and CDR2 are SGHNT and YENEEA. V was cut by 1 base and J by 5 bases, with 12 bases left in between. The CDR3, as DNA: TGTGCCAGCAGCTTAGGGGGCGATGGAAACGAGCAGTACTTC. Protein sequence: CASSLGGDGNEQYF.

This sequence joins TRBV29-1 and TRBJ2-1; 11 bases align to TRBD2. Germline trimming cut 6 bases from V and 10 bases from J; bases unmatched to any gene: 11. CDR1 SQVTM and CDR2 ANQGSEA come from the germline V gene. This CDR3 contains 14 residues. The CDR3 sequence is CSVVGGTSGREQFF. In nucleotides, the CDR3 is TGCAGCGTCGTTGGTGGGACTAGCGGACGCGAGCAGTTCTTC.

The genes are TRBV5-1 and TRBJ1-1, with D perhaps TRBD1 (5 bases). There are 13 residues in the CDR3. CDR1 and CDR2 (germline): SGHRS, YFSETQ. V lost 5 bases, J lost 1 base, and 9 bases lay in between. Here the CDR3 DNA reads TGCGCCAGCAGGGGGCTAGAGAACACTGAAGCTTTCTTT. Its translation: CASRGLENTEAFF.

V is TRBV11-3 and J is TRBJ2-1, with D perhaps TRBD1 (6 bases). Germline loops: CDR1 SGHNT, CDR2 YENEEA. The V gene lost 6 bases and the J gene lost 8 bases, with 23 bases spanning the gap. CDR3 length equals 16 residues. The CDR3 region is CASRADRADRLDEQFF. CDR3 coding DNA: TGTGCCAGCAGGGCGGACAGAGCCGACAGGTTGGATGAGCAGTTCTTC.

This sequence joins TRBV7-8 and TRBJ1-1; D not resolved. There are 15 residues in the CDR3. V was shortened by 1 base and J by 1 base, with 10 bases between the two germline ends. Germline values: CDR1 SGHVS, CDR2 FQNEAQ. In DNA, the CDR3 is TGTGCCAGCAGCTTAGTAACCGGAGCGAACACTGAAGCTTTCTTT. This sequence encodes CASSLVTGANTEAFF.

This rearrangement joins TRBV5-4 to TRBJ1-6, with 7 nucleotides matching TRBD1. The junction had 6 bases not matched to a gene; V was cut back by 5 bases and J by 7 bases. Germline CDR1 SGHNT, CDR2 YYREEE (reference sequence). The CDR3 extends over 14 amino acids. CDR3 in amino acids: CASSSDRSNSPLHF. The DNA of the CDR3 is TGTGCCAGCAGTTCGGACAGGTCCAATTCACCCCTCCACTTT.

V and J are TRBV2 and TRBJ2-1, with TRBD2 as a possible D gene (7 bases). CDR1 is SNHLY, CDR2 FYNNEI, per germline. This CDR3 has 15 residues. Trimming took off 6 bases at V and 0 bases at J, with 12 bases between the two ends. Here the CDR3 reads CASRGRGASYNEQFF. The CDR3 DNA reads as TGTGCCAGCAGGGGACGGGGGGCCTCCTACAATGAGCAGTTCTTC.

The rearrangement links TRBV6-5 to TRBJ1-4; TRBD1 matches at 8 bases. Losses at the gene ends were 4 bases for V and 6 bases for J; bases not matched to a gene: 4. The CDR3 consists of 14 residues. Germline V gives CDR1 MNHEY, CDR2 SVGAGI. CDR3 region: CASSSGTGHEKLFF. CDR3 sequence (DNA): TGTGCCAGCAGTTCCGGGACAGGTCATGAAAAACTGTTTTTT.

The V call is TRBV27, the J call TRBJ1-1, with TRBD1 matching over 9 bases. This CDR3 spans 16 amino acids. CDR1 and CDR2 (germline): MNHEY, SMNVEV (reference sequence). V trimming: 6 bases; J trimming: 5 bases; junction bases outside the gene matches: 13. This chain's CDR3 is CASSFTGGAGRTEAFF. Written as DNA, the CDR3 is TGTGCCAGCAGCTTCACAGGGGGCGCAGGAAGGACTGAAGCTTTCTTT.

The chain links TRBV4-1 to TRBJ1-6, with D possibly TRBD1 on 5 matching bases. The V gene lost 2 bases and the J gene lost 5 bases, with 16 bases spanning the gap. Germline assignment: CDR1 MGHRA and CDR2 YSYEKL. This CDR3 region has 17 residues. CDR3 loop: CASSQISGDPHNSPLHF. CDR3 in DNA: TGCGCCAGCAGCCAAATCAGCGGGGACCCGCATAATTCACCCCTCCACTTT.

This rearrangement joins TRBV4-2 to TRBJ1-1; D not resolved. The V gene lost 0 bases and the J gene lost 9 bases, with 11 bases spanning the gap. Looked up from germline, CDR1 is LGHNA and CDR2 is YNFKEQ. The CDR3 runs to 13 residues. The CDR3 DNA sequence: TGTGCCAGCAGCCAAGATCCCAGGAAACAAGCTTTCTTT. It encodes CASSQDPRKQAFF.

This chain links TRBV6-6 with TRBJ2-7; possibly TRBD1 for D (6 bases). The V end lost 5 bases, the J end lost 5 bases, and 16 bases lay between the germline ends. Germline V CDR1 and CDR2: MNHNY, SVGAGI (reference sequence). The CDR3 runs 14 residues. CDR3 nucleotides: TGTGCCAGCAGTGTCCCGTCAGGGGTAAACGAGCAGTACTTC. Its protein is CASSVPSGVNEQYF.

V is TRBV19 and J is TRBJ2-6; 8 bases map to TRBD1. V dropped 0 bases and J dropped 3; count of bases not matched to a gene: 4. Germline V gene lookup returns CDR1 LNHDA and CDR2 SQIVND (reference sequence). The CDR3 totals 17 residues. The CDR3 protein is CASSIEAGGFGANVLTF. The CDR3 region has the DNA TGTGCCAGTAGTATAGAGGCAGGGGGCTTTGGGGCCAACGTCCTGACTTTC.

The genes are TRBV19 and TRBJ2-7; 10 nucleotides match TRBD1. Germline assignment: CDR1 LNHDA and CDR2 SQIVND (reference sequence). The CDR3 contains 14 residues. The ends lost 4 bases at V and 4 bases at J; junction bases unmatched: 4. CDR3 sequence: CASSKGTGVYEQYF. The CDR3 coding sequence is TGTGCCAGTAGTAAGGGGACAGGGGTTTACGAGCAGTACTTC. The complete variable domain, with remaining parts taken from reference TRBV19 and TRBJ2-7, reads DGGITQSPKYLFRKEGQNVTLSCEQNLNHDAMYWYRQDPGQGLRLIYYSQIVNDFQKGDIAEGYSVSREKKESFPLTVTSAQKNPTAFYLCASSKGTGVYEQYFGPGTRLTVT.

The CDR3 DNA reads TGTGCCAGCAGTTCCAAACCGGGACTCCCCCCCTTGCCGGGGGGGTCAGAGACCCAGTACTTC. Encoded protein: CASSSKPGLPPLPGGSETQYF. This chain joins TRBV27 and TRBJ2-5; 8 bases line up with TRBD2. The CDR3 extends over 21 amino acids. The germline gives CDR1 MNHEY, CDR2 SMNVEV (reference sequence). V dropped 4 bases and J dropped 4; count of bases not matched to a gene: 26.

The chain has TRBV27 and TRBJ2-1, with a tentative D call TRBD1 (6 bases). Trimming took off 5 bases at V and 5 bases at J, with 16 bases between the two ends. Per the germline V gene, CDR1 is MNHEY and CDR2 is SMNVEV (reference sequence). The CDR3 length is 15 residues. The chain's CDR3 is CASSINRDSHNEQFF. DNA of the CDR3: TGTGCCAGCAGTATCAACAGGGATAGCCACAATGAGCAGTTCTTC.

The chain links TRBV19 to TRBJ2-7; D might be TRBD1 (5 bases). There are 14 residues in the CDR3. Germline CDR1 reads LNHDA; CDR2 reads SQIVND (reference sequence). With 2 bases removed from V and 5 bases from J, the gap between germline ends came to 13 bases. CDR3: CASSIQGGVHEQYF. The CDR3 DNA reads TGTGCCAGTAGTATACAGGGTGGGGTCCACGAGCAGTACTTC.

CDR3 sequence (DNA): TGTGCCAGCAGTTTAGGCAGGGGTACAACTAATGAAAAACTGTTTTTT. This gives the protein CASSLGRGTTNEKLFF. The gene calls are TRBV28 and TRBJ1-4, with D tentatively TRBD1 (6 bases). This CDR3 contains 16 residues. Germline values: CDR1 MDHEN, CDR2 SYDVKM. V was pared by 2 bases and J by 0 bases, with 10 bases between.

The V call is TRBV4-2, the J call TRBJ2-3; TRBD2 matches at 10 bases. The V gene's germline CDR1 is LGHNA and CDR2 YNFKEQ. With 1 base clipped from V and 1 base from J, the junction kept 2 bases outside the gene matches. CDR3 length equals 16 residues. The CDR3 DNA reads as TGTGCCAGCAGCCAAGCTCTAGCGGGGGGCACAGATACGCAGTATTTT. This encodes CASSQALAGGTDTQYF.

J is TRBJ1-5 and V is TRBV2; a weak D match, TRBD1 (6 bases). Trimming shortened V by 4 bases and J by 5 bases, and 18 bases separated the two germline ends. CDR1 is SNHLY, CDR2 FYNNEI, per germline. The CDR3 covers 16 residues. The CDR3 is CASSASRAGTHQPQHF. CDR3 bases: TGTGCCAGCAGTGCGAGCCGAGCCGGGACACATCAGCCCCAGCATTTT.

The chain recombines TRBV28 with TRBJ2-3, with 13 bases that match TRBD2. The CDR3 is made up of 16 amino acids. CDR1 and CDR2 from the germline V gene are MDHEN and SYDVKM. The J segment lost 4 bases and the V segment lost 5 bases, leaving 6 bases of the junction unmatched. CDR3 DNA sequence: TGTGCCAGCAGTCCCGGACTAGCGGGAGCAGCAGATACGCAGTATTTT. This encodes CASSPGLAGAADTQYF.